This T cell receptor beta chain was sequenced in a study of early T cells in non-severe SARS-CoV-2 infection. Germline CDR1 MNHNY, CDR2 SVGAGI (reference sequence). This CDR3 comprises 12 residues. V lost 6 bases to trimming and J lost 4 bases, with 6 bases between them. The TCR library protocol attached unique molecular identifiers to the individual cDNA molecules. TCRdb reprocessed the 5' RACE reads with MiXCR, giving one entry per CDR3 protein. The table records tens of thousands of distinct CDR3 sequences, about 6.2% of them present only once. The material sequenced was whole blood. The receptor was derived from an adult who was a healthcare worker with PCR-confirmed SARS-CoV-2 infection or an uninfected control (not recorded which). The rearrangement joins TRBV6-6 to TRBJ2-2; D gene ambiguous. The CDR3 sequence: CASSISTGELFF. DNA for the CDR3: TGTGCCAGCAGCATAAGCACCGGGGAGCTGTTTTTT.